This T cell receptor (beta chain) was sequenced for a study of T cells in Graves' hyperthyroidism and ophthalmopathy. The overall study: Staff took peripheral blood when the initial diagnosis was made, before any treatment began.

CDR1 and CDR2 from the germline V gene are DFQATT and SNEGSKA (reference sequence). V lost 2 bases to trimming and J lost 4 bases; unmatched junction nucleotides: 10. The CDR3 is 15 amino acids. No progression to ophthalmopathy during 18 months of follow-up defined stable disease. Newly diagnosed patients aged 18 to 65 had hyperthyroidism of under 2 months' duration. Diagnosis rested on symptoms, serum thyroxine and TRAb, thyroid ultrasound, and orbital computed tomography. Amplification of TCR beta CDR3 regions used RNA as the template. Primed by the HTBI set, a first-round RT-PCR was run on the TCR CDR3. TCRdb redid the calling of the multiplex PCR reads with MiXCR, one entry per CDR3 protein. In the table there are a few hundred thousand distinct CDR3 sequences, around 14% of which are singletons.

Sequenced material: blood. The chain recombines TRBV20-1 with TRBJ2-7; 8 nucleotides line up with TRBD1. The TCR was taken from a woman aged 25 to 39 with Graves' hyperthyroidism. This CDR3 reads CSARSGGRGVYEQYF. For the CDR3, the DNA is TGCAGTGCTAGATCAGGGGGCAGGGGAGTGTACGAGCAGTACTTC.